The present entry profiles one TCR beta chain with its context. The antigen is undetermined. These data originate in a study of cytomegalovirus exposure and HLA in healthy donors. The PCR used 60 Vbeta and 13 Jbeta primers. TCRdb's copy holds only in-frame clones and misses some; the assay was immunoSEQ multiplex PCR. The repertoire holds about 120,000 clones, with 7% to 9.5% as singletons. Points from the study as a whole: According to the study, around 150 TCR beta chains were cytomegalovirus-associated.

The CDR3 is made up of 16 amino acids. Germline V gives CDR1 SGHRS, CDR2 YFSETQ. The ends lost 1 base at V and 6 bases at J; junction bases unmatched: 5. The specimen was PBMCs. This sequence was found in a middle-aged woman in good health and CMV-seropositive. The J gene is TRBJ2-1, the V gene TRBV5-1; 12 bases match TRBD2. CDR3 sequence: CASSLRLAGAINEQFF. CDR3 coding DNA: TGCGCCAGCAGCTTGAGACTAGCGGGGGCCATCAATGAGCAGTTCTTC. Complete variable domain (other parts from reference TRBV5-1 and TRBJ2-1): KAGVTQTPRYLIKTRGQQVTLSCSPISGHRSVSWYQQTPGQGLQFLFEYFSETQRNKGNFPGRFSGRQFSNSRSEMNVSTLELGDSALYLCASSLRLAGAINEQFFGPGTRLTVL.